This passage covers 5 T cell receptor beta chains from one sample sequenced in a study of blood T cells in healthy people across ages. Sample-barcoded 5' priming and a J-beta primer mix drove a second PCR of roughly 6 to 12 cycles. TCRdb analysed the 5' RACE reads with MiXCR anew, one entry per CDR3 protein. The sample lists 600,000 or so distinct CDR3 sequences, 20% to 25% occurring once. Sequencing was performed on blood. All receptors come from a man in his sixties or seventies in good health.

The chain's CDR3 is CASGSGVAKNIQYF. The CDR3 DNA is TGTGCCAGCGGTTCCGGAGTAGCCAAAAACATTCAGTACTTC. The chain joins TRBV12-3 or TRBV12-4 to TRBJ2-4; D gene uncertain. The CDR3 totals 14 residues. The V and J ends lost 8 bases and 0 bases respectively, with 11 bases between them.

This clonotype was observed a few times. Given a much more abundant clone one base away, this may be a read error. This chain joins TRBV27 and TRBJ1-4, with D unclear. V shed 6 bases and J shed 6 bases, with 17 bases lying between them. CDR3 length equals 15 residues. Germline assignment: CDR1 MNHEY and CDR2 SMNVEV (reference sequence). The CDR3 DNA follows: TGTGCCAGCAGACACGGCGGAGCTACTGATGAAAAACTGTTTTTT. Translation gives CASRHGGATDEKLFF.

This clonotype was observed once. It may be a read error: a sequence one base away is much more abundant. The chain combines TRBV5-1 with TRBJ2-2; TRBD1 aligns across 7 bases. This CDR3 region has 14 residues. From germline, CDR1 is SGHRS and CDR2 YFSETQ. CDR3 bases: TGCGCCAGCAGCTACGGGACAGAGACCGGGGAGCTGTCTTTT. Its protein product is CASSYGTETGELSF. Together with reference TRBV5-1 and TRBJ2-2, the CDR3 gives the full variable domain: KAGVTQTPRYLIKTRGQQVTLSCSPISGHRSVSWYQQTPGQGLQFLFEYFSETQRNKGNFPGRFSGRQFSNSRSEMNVSTLELGDSALYLCASSYGTETGELSFGEGSRLTVL.

This rearrangement joins TRBV21-1 to TRBJ1-5; the D segment call TRBD1 is taken from the table without a DNA check. TRBV21-1 is given as a pseudogene. The CDR3 is made up of 13 amino acids. CDR3: CASSKDGGRPQHF. CDR3 DNA: TGTGCCAGCAGCAAAGACGGGGGACGGCCCCAGCATTTT.

The chain combines TRBV5-5 with TRBJ2-7; no firm D call. Germline CDR1 is SGHKS and CDR2 is YYEKEE (reference sequence). V was pared by 0 bases and J by 3 bases, with 7 bases between. This CDR3 contains 13 residues. The CDR3 reads CASSLDWIYEQYF. As DNA, the CDR3 is TGTGCCAGCAGCTTGGACTGGATCTACGAGCAGTACTTC.